This TCR beta chain was found in a study of T cells in Graves' hyperthyroidism and ophthalmopathy. The study's findings and limits: The majority of expanded thyroid clonotypes above 0.001 also appeared in blood. In the analysis, a 13 V-J model separated ophthalmopathy from stable hyperthyroidism.

Ophthalmopathy patients all had a Clinical Activity Score of at least 3, a NOSPECS grade of at least 4 and disease under 3 months old. PBMCs were derived from 9.5 to 10 ml fresh peripheral blood. This clonotype was observed many times. No antigen is known for it. RNA transcripts were the template for amplifying TCR beta CDR3 regions. HTBI primers were the set used in a first-round RT-PCR of the TCR CDR3. MiXCR was run by TCRdb on the multiplex PCR reads, yielding one entry per CDR3 protein. Among around 370,000 distinct CDR3 sequences listed, around 20% were seen once. After removal of 6 bases from V and 6 bases from J, the junction contained 7 bases not matched to a gene. The CDR3 runs to 13 residues. Germline V gives CDR1 SQVTM, CDR2 ANQGSEA.

The receptor comes from a man between 18 and 35 years old with Graves' ophthalmopathy. V is TRBV29-1 and J is TRBJ1-1; 10 positions match TRBD1. Material: blood. The CDR3, as DNA: TGCAGCGTCGCGACAGGGGGCGTCTCTGAAGCTTTCTTT. Amino acid sequence: CSVATGGVSEAFF.